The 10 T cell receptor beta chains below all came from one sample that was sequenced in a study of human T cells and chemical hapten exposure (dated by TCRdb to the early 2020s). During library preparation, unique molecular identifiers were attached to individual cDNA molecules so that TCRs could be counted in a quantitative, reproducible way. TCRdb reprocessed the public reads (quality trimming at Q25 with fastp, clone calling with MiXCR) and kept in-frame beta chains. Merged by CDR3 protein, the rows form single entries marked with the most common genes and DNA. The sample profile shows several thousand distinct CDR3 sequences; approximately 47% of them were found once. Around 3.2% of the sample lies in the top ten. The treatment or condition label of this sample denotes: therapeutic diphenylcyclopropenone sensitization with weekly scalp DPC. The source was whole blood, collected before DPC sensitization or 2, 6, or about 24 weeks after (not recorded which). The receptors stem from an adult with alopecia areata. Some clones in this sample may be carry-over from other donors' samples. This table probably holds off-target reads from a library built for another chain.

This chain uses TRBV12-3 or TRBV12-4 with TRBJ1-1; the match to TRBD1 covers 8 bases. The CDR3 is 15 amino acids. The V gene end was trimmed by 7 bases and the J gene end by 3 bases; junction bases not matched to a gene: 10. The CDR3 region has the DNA TGTGCCAGCACCCAGGGGGGCAGGGGGCACACTGAAGCTTTCTTT. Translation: CASTQGGRGHTEAFF.

The DNA for the CDR3 is TGTGCCAGCAGCCAAGTCCAGCGGGGAGAGACCCAGTACTTC. It encodes CASSQVQRGETQYF. The chain carries TRBV3-1 and TRBJ2-5, with 7 bases fitting TRBD2. CDR3 length: 14 residues. V lost 1 base and J lost 4; bases outside the gene matches: 3. CDR1 and CDR2 from the germline V gene are LGHDT and YNNKEL (reference sequence).

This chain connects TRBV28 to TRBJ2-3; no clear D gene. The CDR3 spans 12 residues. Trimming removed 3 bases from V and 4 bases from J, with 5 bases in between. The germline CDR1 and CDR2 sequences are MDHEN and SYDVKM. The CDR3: CASSLLSDTQYF. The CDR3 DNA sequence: TGTGCCAGCAGTTTGCTTTCAGATACGCAGTATTTT. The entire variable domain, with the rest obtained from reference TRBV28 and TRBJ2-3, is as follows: DVKVTQSSRYLVKRTGEKVFLECVQDMDHENMFWYRQDPGLGLRLIYFSYDVKMKEKGDIPEGYSVSREKKERFSLILESASTNQTSMYLCASSLLSDTQYFGPGTRLTVL.

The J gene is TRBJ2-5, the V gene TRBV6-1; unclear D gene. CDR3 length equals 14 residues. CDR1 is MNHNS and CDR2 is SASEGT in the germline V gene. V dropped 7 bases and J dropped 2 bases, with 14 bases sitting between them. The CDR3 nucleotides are TGTGCCAGCACCCAAGTTCTCGCACAAGAGACCCAGTACTTC. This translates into CASTQVLAQETQYF.

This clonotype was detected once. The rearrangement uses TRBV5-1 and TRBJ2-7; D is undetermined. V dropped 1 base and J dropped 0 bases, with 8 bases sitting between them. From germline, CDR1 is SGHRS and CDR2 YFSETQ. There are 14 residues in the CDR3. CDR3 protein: CASSLHGSSYEQYF. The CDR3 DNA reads TGCGCCAGCAGCTTGCACGGAAGCTCCTACGAGCAGTACTTC.

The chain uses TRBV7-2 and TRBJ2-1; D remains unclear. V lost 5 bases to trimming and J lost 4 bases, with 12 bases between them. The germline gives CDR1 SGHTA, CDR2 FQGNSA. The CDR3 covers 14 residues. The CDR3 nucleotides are TGTGCCAGCAGCCCTGTGGTAGTGTACAATGAGCAGTTCTTC. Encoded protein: CASSPVVVYNEQFF.

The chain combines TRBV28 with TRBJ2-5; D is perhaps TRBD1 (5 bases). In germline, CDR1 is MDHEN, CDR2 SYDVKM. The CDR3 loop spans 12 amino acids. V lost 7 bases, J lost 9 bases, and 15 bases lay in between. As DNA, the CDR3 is TGTGCCAGCACCACGGATATAGGGGCCCAGTACTTC. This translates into CASTTDIGAQYF.

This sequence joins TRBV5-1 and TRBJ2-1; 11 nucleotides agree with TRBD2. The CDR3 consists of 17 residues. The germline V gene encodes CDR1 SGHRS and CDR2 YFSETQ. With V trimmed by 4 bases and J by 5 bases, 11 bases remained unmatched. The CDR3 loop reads CASSPRILAGGHNEQFF. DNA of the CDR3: TGCGCCAGCAGCCCGAGGATTCTAGCGGGAGGCCACAATGAGCAGTTCTTC.

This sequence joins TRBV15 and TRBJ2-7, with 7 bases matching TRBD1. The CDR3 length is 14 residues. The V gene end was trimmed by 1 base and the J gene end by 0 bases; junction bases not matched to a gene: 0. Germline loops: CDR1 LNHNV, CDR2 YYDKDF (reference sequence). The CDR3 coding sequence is TGTGCCACCAGCAGAGGGACAGGCTCCTACGAGCAGTACTTC. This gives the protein CATSRGTGSYEQYF.

The CDR3 DNA reads TGTGCCAGCAGCTTAGCGAGGGCAGATACGCAGTATTTT. The encoded protein is CASSLARADTQYF. The chain joins TRBV7-2 to TRBJ2-3; weak D call: TRBD2 (5 bases). This CDR3 spans 13 amino acids. Looked up from germline, CDR1 is SGHTA and CDR2 is FQGNSA. V lost 0 bases and J lost 4, with 5 bases in between. Drawing the rest from reference TRBV7-2 and TRBJ2-3, the complete variable domain is GAGVSQSPSNKVTEKGKDVELRCDPISGHTALYWYRQSLGQGLEFLIYFQGNSAPDKSGLPSDRFSAERTGGSVSTLTIQRTQQEDSAVYLCASSLARADTQYFGPGTRLTVL.